The count of the clone carrying this TCR beta chain is one. Data came from immunoSEQ multiplex PCR; TCRdb stores just in-frame clones and leaves some out. Among 45,000 to 60,000 clones listed, less than 95% were seen once. The record originates from a study of technical replicates of blood from a few donors. The ends were cut back, 4 bases at V and 0 bases at J, with 13 bases in the middle. Germline lookup yields CDR1 SGHAT and CDR2 FQNNGV. The CDR3 covers 16 residues. The V gene is TRBV11-2, the J gene TRBJ1-3, with D possibly matching TRBD1 (6 bases). The source of this sequence is a human donor in good health. Some clones in this sample may be carry-over from other donors' samples. Source material: PBMCs. In DNA form, the CDR3 reads TGTGCCAGCAGCTCCGACAGGACACTCTCTGGAAACACCATATATTTT. Protein product: CASSSDRTLSGNTIYF. The variable domain in full, with the rest retrieved from reference TRBV11-2 and TRBJ1-3, is EAGVAQSPRYKIIEKRQSVAFWCNPISGHATLYWYQQILGQGPKLLIQFQNNGVVDDSQLPKDRFSAERLKGVDSTLKIQPAKLEDSAVYLCASSSDRTLSGNTIYFGEGSWLTVV.